This T cell receptor (beta chain) was recorded in a study of blood T cell repertoires in COVID-19. Study summary: Italy, Spain and the United States were the sources of the convalescent and acute COVID-19 samples.

Original processing methods: Nucleated cell counts were estimated from reference gene primer amplification. TCRdb keeps only in-frame clones here, not all; method: immunoSEQ multiplex PCR. That table gives V, J and clone size, and the DNA gave D and trimming. The sample lists 100,000 to 150,000 clones; approximately 74% were seen once. The ends lost 3 bases at V and 2 bases at J; junction bases unmatched: 7. There are 16 residues in the CDR3. Germline V lookup: CDR1 LGHDT, CDR2 YNNKEL (reference sequence). This clone was detected only a few times. The V and J genes are TRBV3-1 (or the pseudogene TRBV3-2) and TRBJ2-7, with TRBD2 identical over 10 bases. The sequenced material came from peripheral blood. This clonotype was obtained from a man between 60 and 75 years old with acute or convalescent COVID-19. CDR3 DNA: TGTGCCAGCAGCCAGCGAGCGGGAGGGGCGGCCTACGAGCAGTACTTC. Its translation is CASSQRAGGAAYEQYF.